A single sample gave rise to the 29 T cell receptor beta chains below, sequenced in a study of T cells in Graves' hyperthyroidism and ophthalmopathy. There were TCR beta CDR3 regions amplified from RNA transcripts. HTBI primers drove first-round RT-PCR of the TCR CDR3. TCRdb independently ran MiXCR on the multiplex PCR reads; one entry per CDR3 protein. The table includes hundreds of thousands of distinct CDR3 sequences, 22% detected once. The sequencing input was blood. These receptors all stem from a man younger than 45 with Graves' ophthalmopathy.

The V call is TRBV29-1, the J call TRBJ2-1, with TRBD1 identical over 9 bases. The trim removed 7 bases at V and 6 bases at J, leaving 7 bases unmatched. Per the germline V gene, CDR1 is SQVTM and CDR2 is ANQGSEA. This CDR3 comprises 13 residues. The CDR3 is CSARQGGFNEQFF. The CDR3 nucleotides are TGCAGCGCCCGACAGGGGGGTTTCAATGAGCAGTTCTTC.

The gene calls are TRBV7-2 and TRBJ2-5; tentatively, D is TRBD1 or TRBD2 (5 bases each). Looked up from germline, CDR1 is SGHTA and CDR2 is FQGNSA. CDR3 length: 14 residues. Deletions cut 5 bases from V and 2 bases from J, with 12 bases between. CDR3 protein: CASSGGRQQETQYF. The CDR3 DNA sequence: TGTGCCAGCAGCGGGGGACGTCAGCAAGAGACCCAGTACTTC.

This clonotype was counted only a few times. The J gene is TRBJ2-1, the V gene TRBV9; tentative D call: TRBD1 (5 bases). Between the trimmed V and J ends, which lost 0 bases and 3 bases, there was a span of 19 bases. CDR3 length: 18 amino acids. Looked up from germline, CDR1 is SGDLS and CDR2 is YYNGEE. In nucleotides, the CDR3 is TGTGCCAGCAGCGTAGGATCGGTTCAGGGTCTCCTCTACAATGAGCAGTTCTTC. The encoded protein is CASSVGSVQGLLYNEQFF.

The J gene is TRBJ2-1, the V gene TRBV4-1; TRBD2 agrees at 9 bases. The V gene's germline CDR1 is MGHRA and CDR2 YSYEKL. The J segment lost 4 bases and the V segment lost 4 bases, leaving 8 bases of the junction unmatched. CDR3 length equals 16 residues. CDR3 loop: CASSLDSGRIYNEQFF. CDR3 in DNA: TGCGCCAGCAGCCTCGATAGCGGGAGAATTTACAATGAGCAGTTCTTC.

In this sample, this clonotype turned up many times. V gene TRBV7-8 combines with J gene TRBJ1-2; 7 positions match TRBD1. V shed 3 bases and J 4 bases; nucleotides not matched to a gene: 5. The CDR3 extends over 14 amino acids. Per the germline V gene, CDR1 is SGHVS and CDR2 is FQNEAQ. In DNA, the CDR3 is TGTGCCAGCAGCTTGGGACAGATGTTCTATGGCTACACCTTC. Amino acid sequence: CASSLGQMFYGYTF.

V gene TRBV15 combines with J gene TRBJ2-7; D remains ambiguous. The V gene lost 0 bases and the J gene lost 6 bases, with 12 bases spanning the gap. CDR1 LNHNV and CDR2 YYDKDF come from the germline V gene (reference sequence). This CDR3 contains 14 residues. CDR3 loop: CATSREPSLSEQYF. In DNA form, the CDR3 reads TGTGCCACCAGCAGAGAACCCTCTCTTAGCGAGCAGTACTTC.

The sample holds many counts of this clonotype. The chain joins TRBV18 to TRBJ1-1; D remains ambiguous. Trimming shortened V by 0 bases and J by 1 base, and 12 bases separated the two germline ends. This CDR3 region has 16 residues. Germline CDR1 and CDR2: KGHSH and LQKENI. CDR3 amino acids: CASSPPLGRTNTEAFF. CDR3 nucleotides: TGTGCCAGCTCACCACCTTTAGGCAGGACGAACACTGAAGCTTTCTTT. The complete variable domain, with remaining parts taken from reference TRBV18 and TRBJ1-1, reads NAGVMQNPRHLVRRRGQEARLRCSPMKGHSHVYWYRQLPEEGLKFMVYLQKENIIDESGMPKERFSAEFPKEGPSILRIQQVVRGDSAAYFCASSPPLGRTNTEAFFGQGTRLTVV.

This clonotype was seen a handful of times. The chain has TRBV19 and TRBJ2-7; a weak D match, TRBD2 (5 bases). Germline V CDR1 and CDR2: LNHDA, SQIVND (reference sequence). V gave up 2 bases and J gave up 7 bases, with 12 bases separating them. This CDR3 is built from 13 residues. As DNA, the CDR3 is TGTGCCAGTAGTATATCGGGGAAAAGAGAGCAGTACTTC. The encoded protein is CASSISGKREQYF.

This clonotype has only a few counts. The chain recombines TRBV11-3 with TRBJ2-1, with 16 bases fitting TRBD2. Germline V CDR1 and CDR2: SGHNT, YENEEA. The CDR3 is 16 amino acids. J lost 9 bases, V lost 5 bases, and 7 bases had no gene match. The CDR3 DNA reads as TGTGCCAGCAGCGACGGGACTAGCGGGAGGGCAGGTGAGCAGTTCTTC. It is translated as CASSDGTSGRAGEQFF.

The V and J genes are TRBV20-1 and TRBJ2-1; weak D call: TRBD2 (5 bases). The V and J ends lost 3 bases and 4 bases respectively, with 10 bases between them. The V gene's germline CDR1 is DFQATT and CDR2 SNEGSKA (reference sequence). This CDR3 has 13 amino acids. DNA for the CDR3: TGCAGTGCTAGTAGCGCGGATTACAATGAGCAGTTCTTC. This encodes CSASSADYNEQFF.

This clonotype has a count of ten or more. This rearrangement joins TRBV28 to TRBJ1-2; 7 positions agree with TRBD1. Trimming took 10 bases from V and 4 from J; bases not matched to a gene: 9. Germline V gene sequence: CDR1 MDHEN, CDR2 SYDVKM. The CDR3 runs to 13 residues. The DNA of the CDR3 is TGTGCCACGCGACAGGGAAGAGCCTATGGCTACACCTTC. This sequence encodes CATRQGRAYGYTF.

As regards this clonotype: A junction end diverges from the germline sequence, so it may reflect a read error. The rearrangement links TRBV7-7 to TRBJ2-5; maybe TRBD2 (7 bases). CDR3 length equals 14 residues. Looked up from germline, CDR1 is SSHAT and CDR2 is FNYEAQ (reference sequence). CDR3 loop: CASSFGGAGETQYF. The CDR3 coding sequence is TGTGCTAGCAGCTTTGGGGGGGCGGGGGAGACCCAGTACTTC.

The rearrangement links TRBV5-1 to TRBJ2-1; perhaps TRBD1 as D (6 bases). Trimming removed 0 bases from V and 2 bases from J, with 9 bases in between. Germline V gene sequence: CDR1 SGHRS, CDR2 YFSETQ. This CDR3 comprises 15 residues. This chain's CDR3 is CASSLGGHTYNEQFF. The CDR3 DNA follows: TGCGCCAGCAGCTTGGGGGGACATACCTACAATGAGCAGTTCTTC.

This chain joins TRBV27 and TRBJ2-7; TRBD2 aligns across 7 bases. V shed 5 bases and J 2 bases; nucleotides not matched to a gene: 9. The length of the CDR3 is 15 residues. Germline V gene sequence: CDR1 MNHEY, CDR2 SMNVEV (reference sequence). The chain's CDR3 is CASSMSRDYPYEQYF. The DNA of the CDR3 is TGTGCCAGCAGTATGAGCCGGGACTACCCCTACGAGCAGTACTTC.

This clonotype was found many times. The chain uses TRBV7-8 and TRBJ2-7; D not certain. Trimming shortened V by 1 base and J by 2 bases, and 9 bases separated the two germline ends. The CDR3 runs to 14 residues. Germline V CDR1 and CDR2: SGHVS, FQNEAQ. The CDR3 DNA reads TGTGCCAGCAGCTTAGTCGGTGGAGCCTACGAGCAGTACTTC. Encoded protein: CASSLVGGAYEQYF.

This clonotype was seen ten or more times. The rearrangement joins TRBV12-3 or TRBV12-4 to TRBJ2-1, with 15 nucleotides matching TRBD2. With 5 bases clipped from V and 8 bases from J, the junction kept 10 bases outside the gene matches. The CDR3 consists of 17 residues. CDR3 region: CASSARTSGRGSDEQFF. The CDR3 nucleotides are TGTGCCAGCAGTGCGAGGACTAGCGGGAGGGGTTCGGATGAGCAGTTCTTC.

This chain joins TRBV20-1 and TRBJ1-2, with TRBD1 as a possible D gene (5 bases). The CDR3 runs to 14 residues. Germline CDR1 is DFQATT and CDR2 is SNEGSKA (reference sequence). Between the trimmed V and J ends, which lost 3 bases and 5 bases, there was a span of 16 bases. The CDR3 is CSARSGQPGYGYTF. DNA for the CDR3: TGCAGTGCTAGGAGTGGACAACCAGGATATGGCTACACCTTC.

This clonotype showed up just a few times. The V call is TRBV10-3, the J call TRBJ2-7, with 13 bases identical to TRBD2. J gave up 2 bases and V 5 bases, and 3 bases lay outside the gene matches. The CDR3 length is 15 residues. The V gene's germline CDR1 is ENHRY and CDR2 SYGVKD. The CDR3 DNA reads as TGTGCCATCAGTAGCGGGACTAGCGGGACCTACGAGCAGTACTTC. This gives the protein CAISSGTSGTYEQYF.

The sample holds a few counts of this clonotype. The chain combines TRBV2 with TRBJ1-5; a weak D match, TRBD1 (6 bases). The ends were cut back, 10 bases at V and 0 bases at J, with 13 bases in the middle. CDR1 is SNHLY, CDR2 FYNNEI, per germline. CDR3 length equals 14 residues. The CDR3 DNA is TGTGCCACTTCACAGGGAAATAGCAATCAGCCCCAGCATTTT. Translating it yields CATSQGNSNQPQHF.

The chain joins TRBV7-9 to TRBJ2-7; D gene uncertain. This CDR3 is built from 14 residues. Germline CDR1 reads SEHNR; CDR2 reads FQNEAQ (reference sequence). V lost 3 bases and J lost 2, with 11 bases in between. CDR3 DNA sequence: TGTGCCAGCAGCTTGGCCGCGGTTACCTACGAGCAGTACTTC. Translating gives CASSLAAVTYEQYF.

V and J are TRBV20-1 and TRBJ1-3; D remains unclear. The germline V gene has CDR1 DFQATT and CDR2 SNEGSKA (reference sequence). This CDR3 is 13 amino acids long. V lost 1 base to trimming and J lost 0 bases, with 4 bases between them. CDR3 sequence: CSARVSSGNTIYF. CDR3 nucleotide sequence: TGCAGTGCTAGAGTCTCCTCTGGAAACACCATATATTTT.

This chain's CDR3 is CASSLAADSSYEQYF. For the CDR3, the DNA is TGTGCCAGCAGCTTAGCAGCAGATAGCTCCTACGAGCAGTACTTC. The rearrangement uses TRBV11-1 and TRBJ2-7; D uncertain. V gave up 0 bases and J gave up 0 bases, with 9 bases separating them. This CDR3 region has 15 residues. Germline CDR1 reads SGHAT; CDR2 reads FQDESV (reference sequence).

CDR3: CASSPPWASDEQFF. CDR3 DNA: TGTGCCAGCTCACCACCCTGGGCTAGCGATGAGCAGTTCTTC. This sequence joins TRBV18 and TRBJ2-1, with D tentatively TRBD2 (6 bases). This CDR3 region has 14 residues. V dropped 0 bases and J dropped 8 bases, with 11 bases sitting between them. Germline CDR1 KGHSH, CDR2 LQKENI.

This clonotype was counted between two and nine times. This chain's CDR3 is CSARGPGGKNTEAFF. The CDR3 bases are TGCAGTGCTAGGGGGCCGGGGGGCAAGAACACTGAAGCTTTCTTT. This chain joins TRBV20-1 and TRBJ1-1; weak D call: TRBD1 (6 bases). Germline-derived CDR1 and CDR2 are DFQATT and SNEGSKA (reference sequence). V was cut by 3 bases and J by 1 base, with 15 bases left in between. This CDR3 spans 15 amino acids.

This clonotype appeared a few times. V gene TRBV7-6 combines with J gene TRBJ2-1; D may be TRBD1 (5 bases). CDR1 and CDR2 from the germline V gene are SGHVS and FNYEAQ. The CDR3 length is 15 residues. The V gene lost 1 base and the J gene lost 4 bases, with 11 bases spanning the gap. CDR3 nucleotides: TGTGCCAGCAGCTTAGACAGGCGGCAGTACAATGAGCAGTTCTTC. The encoded protein is CASSLDRRQYNEQFF.

This clonotype has just a few counts. The chain couples TRBV6-1 to TRBJ2-3; D possibly corresponds to TRBD2 (6 bases). This CDR3 contains 17 residues. CDR1 is MNHNS, CDR2 SASEGT, per germline. V was trimmed by 5 bases and J by 5 bases, leaving 23 bases between them. CDR3 bases: TGTGCCAGCAGTTCGACCCCCGGGACCGGGGGAGGAGATACGCAGTATTTT. It translates to CASSSTPGTGGGDTQYF.

This clonotype occurred a few times. The chain joins TRBV7-8 to TRBJ2-1, with D perhaps matching TRBD1 or TRBD2 (5 bases each). The CDR3 runs to 17 residues. Trimming removed 5 bases from V and 4 bases from J, with 21 bases in between. Germline V gives CDR1 SGHVS, CDR2 FQNEAQ. The CDR3 here is CASSHLFRVGDYNEQFF. CDR3 in DNA: TGTGCCAGCAGCCATCTCTTTCGGGTGGGGGATTACAATGAGCAGTTCTTC.

V usage is TRBV27 and J usage is TRBJ2-4, with a weak D call TRBD1 (6 bases). Germline-derived CDR1 and CDR2 are MNHEY and SMNVEV (reference sequence). The CDR3 extends over 16 amino acids. V was clipped by 5 bases and J by 0 bases, with 14 bases between them. The CDR3 DNA reads as TGTGCCAGCAGTCCGATGGGGGCCTTAGCCAAAAACATTCAGTACTTC. Translated, it gives CASSPMGALAKNIQYF.

The gene calls are TRBV24-1 and TRBJ2-3; 7 bases agree with TRBD2. Per germline, CDR1 KGHDR and CDR2 SFDVKD. With V trimmed by 0 bases and J by 4 bases, 6 bases remained unmatched. The CDR3 totals 16 residues. CDR3 bases: TGTGCCACCAGTGATTTGCGCGGGGGTACGGCAGATACGCAGTATTTT. Encoded protein: CATSDLRGGTADTQYF.